This T cell receptor (beta chain) was found in a study of glioma-infiltrating T cells after dendritic cell vaccination (dated by TCRdb to about 2016). Background for the entire study: A cohort of 15 or so glioblastoma patients from Phase I and II dendritic cell vaccination trials was included, of whom 9 were newly diagnosed and 6 had recurrent disease. Autologous tumor lysate-pulsed dendritic cell vaccination was administered to the patients between 2003 and 2012. To make the vaccine, monocyte-derived dendritic cells were cultured for less than nine days with IL-4 and GM-CSF and then pulsed overnight with autologous tumor lysate. Three intradermal dendritic cell vaccine injections were administered to patients at biweekly intervals in the arm below the axilla. Deep sequencing of TCR beta CDR3 regions was used to quantify tumor-infiltrating lymphocyte content and compare tumor and blood repertoires in dendritic cell-vaccinated glioblastoma patients. Survival after dendritic cell vaccination was correlated with TCR sequencing metrics, including TIL content and tumor-blood repertoire overlap.

Using the immunoSEQ assay, TCRB CDR3 regions were amplified from 2 micrograms of genomic DNA, or from all available DNA when less than that was on hand. For multiplex PCR, 60 forward primers for TCR V beta segments and 13 reverse primers for J beta segments were used. To estimate reads per starting template, synthetic control templates were spiked into each sample at limiting dilution. The Illumina HiSeq System generated 87 bp sequencing reads. Regarding the original processing steps: PCR and sequencing errors were removed by a nearest neighbor algorithm that merged closely related sequences. TCR overlap was measured as the percentage of unique tumor TCR beta sequences also present in the same patient's peripheral blood. This is the immuneACCESS table as TCRdb keeps it, with only in-frame sequences that have V and J called. A part of the clones is gone; compared with another copy, unresolved V genes explain less than half, and the rest is unexplained. V, J and clone size are those of that table, while D and trimming were read from the DNA. The sample table shows about 90,000 clones, and less than 90% are seen once. The ten biggest clones cover around 6.5% of the sample.

In regard to this clone: Which antigen it targets is not known. Base qualities are not recorded, but no much larger clone differs from it by a single base.

What the research found in general, with its limitations: After dendritic cell vaccination, a higher estimated pretreatment TIL content predicted longer time to progression and overall survival. The cohort was small and heterogeneous, only a few patients had full blood and tumor sets, and even fewer had initial-recurrent tumor pairs. No direct relationship between TCR clonality and survival was found, suggesting a diverse polyclonal response may matter. The three-group TCR overlap response model was described as speculative and requiring prospective validation.

Explained via the paper, the time point label denotes: after dendritic cell vaccination, including at tumor progression/relapse. To be selected, patients needed enough residual fresh-frozen tumor tissue and more than two years of available survival data. None of the glioblastoma patients carried an isocitrate dehydrogenase mutation, although molecular status otherwise varied. PBMC were collected before vaccination, two weeks after the third vaccination, and at tumor progression if tumor progression occurred. The Qiagen DNeasy Blood extraction Kit was used to extract genomic DNA. According to the germline V gene, CDR1 reads LGHNA and CDR2 reads YNFKEQ. The CDR3, from cysteine to phenylalanine, totals 18 residues. Only CDR3 DNA is held: 54 bases, read in frame from base 1. V is cut back by 0 bases and J by 2 bases, with 6 bases in the junction unmatched.

The clonotype was recovered from a human donor with glioblastoma. The specimen comprised blood, sampled after dendritic cell vaccination. The V and J segments used are TRBV4-2 and TRBJ2-1, with 11 bases in between that match TRBD2. The CDR3 region reads CASSQEIPGLAAYNEQFF. The DNA reads as follows: TGTGCCAGCAGCCAAGAAATTCCGGGACTAGCGGCCTACAATGAGCAGTTCTTC.